The 9 T cell receptor beta chains below were found in one sample sequenced in a study of control samples from healthy donors and cancer patients (dated by TCRdb to 2018 to 2020). The library was built by means of the immunoSEQ multiplex PCR assay. In its TCRdb copy, this immuneACCESS table keeps in-frame sequences only and misses some clones. Where compared with another copy, unresolved V genes explain less than half of these, and the others have no known cause. The sample data list about 130,000 clones, and roughly 88% of these were observed just once. The ten biggest clones cover about 3.4% of the sample. Sequenced input: blood. The source of these receptors is a man aged 50 to 59 in good health.

This chain joins TRBV29-1 and TRBJ1-1; tentatively, D is TRBD1 (6 bases). The CDR3 consists of 10 residues. The V gene's germline CDR1 is SQVTM and CDR2 ANQGSEA. Trimming removed 7 bases from V and 8 bases from J, with 11 bases in between. The CDR3 here is CSGGGPEAFF. The CDR3, as DNA: TGCAGCGGAGGGGGGCCGGAAGCTTTCTTT. Based on the CDR3 plus reference TRBV29-1 and TRBJ1-1, the full variable domain is SAVISQKPSRDICQRGTSLTIQCQVDSQVTMMFWYRQQPGQSLTLIATANQGSEATYESGFVIDKFPISRPNLTFSTLTVSNMSPEDSSIYLCSGGGPEAFFGQGTRLTVV.

The rearrangement links TRBV7-2 to TRBJ1-2; 8 nucleotides agree with TRBD1. Germline V gene data show CDR1 as SGHTA and CDR2 as FQGNSA. The CDR3 contains 14 residues. J lost 4 bases, V lost 6 bases, and 7 bases had no gene match. As DNA, the CDR3 is TGTGCCAGCAGTTCAGGGGGCTTCAGCTATGGCTACACCTTC. Translation gives CASSSGGFSYGYTF. Drawing the rest from reference TRBV7-2 and TRBJ1-2, the complete variable domain is GAGVSQSPSNKVTEKGKDVELRCDPISGHTALYWYRQSLGQGLEFLIYFQGNSAPDKSGLPSDRFSAERTGGSVSTLTIQRTQQEDSAVYLCASSSGGFSYGYTFGSGTRLTVV.

J is TRBJ2-2 and V is TRBV5-1; TRBD2 is a possible D gene (5 bases). The V end was cut by 0 bases, the J end by 4 bases, with 7 bases between. This CDR3 contains 14 residues. Germline V CDR1 and CDR2: SGHRS, YFSETQ. The CDR3 nucleotides read TGCGCCAGCAGCTTGGCGGGGATCACCGGGGAGCTGTTTTTT. As protein: CASSLAGITGELFF.

This chain connects TRBV5-5 to TRBJ1-4, with 8 bases that match TRBD1. V trimming: 2 bases; J trimming: 6 bases; junction bases outside the gene matches: 6. The CDR3 is 15 residues long. Germline V gives CDR1 SGHKS, CDR2 YYEKEE (reference sequence). CDR3 bases: TGTGCCAGCAGCTTCGGACAGGGAAGGGATGAAAAACTGTTTTTT. This codes for CASSFGQGRDEKLFF.

V and J are TRBV16 and TRBJ2-2, with D possibly being TRBD2 (5 bases). The CDR3 is 14 residues long. CDR1 is KGHSY and CDR2 is FQNENV in the germline V gene. V was shortened by 2 bases and J by 3 bases, with 7 bases between the two germline ends. The CDR3 loop is CASSQRGYTGELFF. CDR3 DNA sequence: TGTGCCAGCAGCCAAAGAGGGTACACCGGGGAGCTGTTTTTT. The entire variable domain, with the rest obtained from reference TRBV16 and TRBJ2-2, is as follows: GEEVAQTPKHLVRGEGQKAKLYCAPIKGHSYVFWYQQVLKNEFKFLISFQNENVFDETGMPKERFSAKCLPNSPCSLEIQATKLEDSAVYFCASSQRGYTGELFFGEGSRLTVL.

This chain links TRBV5-6 with TRBJ1-1; D not resolved. The V gene's germline CDR1 is SGHDT and CDR2 YYEEEE. V was cut by 1 base and J by 7 bases, with 11 bases left in between. This CDR3 has 13 amino acids. CDR3: CASSLSAGHEAFF. The DNA for the CDR3 is TGTGCCAGCAGCTTGTCGGCAGGCCATGAAGCTTTCTTT.

This chain uses TRBV5-4 with TRBJ2-2; no firm D call. Germline values: CDR1 SGHNT, CDR2 YYREEE (reference sequence). This CDR3 is built from 15 residues. V lost 4 bases, J lost 6 bases, and 16 bases lay in between. The CDR3 here is CASSAANRVSGELFF. Here the CDR3 DNA reads TGTGCCAGCAGCGCGGCGAACCGGGTTTCCGGGGAGCTGTTTTTT.

The J gene is TRBJ1-1, the V gene TRBV24-1; 7 bases fit TRBD1. Germline loops: CDR1 KGHDR, CDR2 SFDVKD. V was pared by 7 bases and J by 3 bases, with 4 bases of the junction left unmatched. This CDR3 has 13 residues. In DNA form, the CDR3 reads TGTGCCACCAGCCTGACAGGGTACACTGAAGCTTTCTTT. Translation gives CATSLTGYTEAFF.

The chain carries TRBV9 and TRBJ1-6, with TRBD1 identical over 9 bases. From germline, CDR1 is SGDLS and CDR2 YYNGEE. There are 14 residues in the CDR3. V lost 6 bases and J lost 10; bases outside the gene matches: 8. CDR3 protein: CASTPGQGRSPLHF. As DNA, the CDR3 is TGTGCCAGCACCCCGGGACAGGGTAGATCACCCCTCCACTTT.